These T cell receptor beta chains were read from a single sample in a study of vaccination and CD4 T cells after COVID-19. One entry per CDR3 protein, called by TCRdb with MiXCR from the PCR reads. Of 12,000 or so distinct CDR3 sequences listed, roughly half were seen once; the top ten hold about a sixth. No antigen has been assigned to these receptors. The specimen comprised cultured CD4+ T cells from blood, sampled after SARS-CoV-2 vaccination. These receptors all stem from a human donor with COVID-19. The CDR3 runs from the conserved cysteine through the conserved F or W. D genes are given only for firm matches. Clone size is stated in some rows and not others, as once, few, many or a class when expanded.

v_call: TRBV27
j_call: TRBJ2-1
clone_size: .
d_call: TRBD2
cdr3_aa: CASSPSPGTRNEQFF
cdr3_nt: TGTGCCAGCAGTCCCTCCCCCGGGACTAGGAATGAGCAGTTCTTC

v_call: TRBV11-3
j_call: TRBJ2-3
clone_size: .
d_call: .
cdr3_aa: CASSPRGTDTQYF
cdr3_nt: TGTGCCAGCAGCCCACGCGGCACAGATACGCAGTATTTT

v_call: TRBV7-2
j_call: TRBJ1-2
clone_size: .
d_call: TRBD1
cdr3_aa: CASSPQGPIAGYTF
cdr3_nt: TGTGCCAGCAGCCCACAGGGGCCTATTGCGGGCTACACCTTC

v_call: TRBV6-1
j_call: TRBJ1-1
clone_size: .
d_call: TRBD1
cdr3_aa: CASSTDRGSGGTEAFF
cdr3_nt: TGTGCCAGCAGTACAGACAGGGGGTCAGGAGGCACTGAAGCTTTCTTT

v_call: TRBV6-1
j_call: TRBJ1-5
clone_size: .
d_call: .
cdr3_aa: CASRPYSNQPQHF
cdr3_nt: TGTGCCAGCAGGCCATATAGCAATCAGCCCCAGCATTTT

v_call: TRBV19
j_call: TRBJ1-2
clone_size: .
d_call: TRBD1
cdr3_aa: CASTPTGERRGYTF
cdr3_nt: TGTGCCAGTACCCCGACAGGGGAGCGACGTGGCTACACCTTC

v_call: TRBV20-1
j_call: TRBJ2-7
clone_size: .
d_call: .
cdr3_aa: CSALGRGEQYF
cdr3_nt: TGCAGTGCCCTAGGCAGGGGCGAGCAGTACTTC

v_call: TRBV7-2
j_call: TRBJ1-2
clone_size: .
d_call: .
cdr3_aa: CASSLAGGNYGYTF
cdr3_nt: TGTGCCAGCAGCTTAGCAGGGGGGAACTATGGCTACACCTTC

v_call: TRBV6-1
j_call: TRBJ2-3
clone_size: .
d_call: .
cdr3_aa: CASTLALFTDTQYF
cdr3_nt: TGTGCCAGCACATTAGCCCTCTTCACAGATACGCAGTATTTT

v_call: TRBV5-6
j_call: TRBJ1-5
clone_size: .
d_call: .
cdr3_aa: CASSLDSHLFGWQPQHF
cdr3_nt: TGTGCCAGCAGCTTGGATTCGCACCTTTTTGGGTGGCAGCCCCAGCATTTT

v_call: TRBV10-2
j_call: TRBJ1-1
clone_size: .
d_call: .
cdr3_aa: CASLGGQSEAFF
cdr3_nt: TGCGCCAGCCTAGGAGGGCAGTCTGAAGCTTTCTTT

v_call: TRBV11-3
j_call: TRBJ1-1
clone_size: .
d_call: .
cdr3_aa: CASSQRGTFNTEAFF
cdr3_nt: TGTGCCAGCAGCCAGCGGGGCACATTTAACACTGAAGCTTTCTTT

v_call: TRBV19
j_call: TRBJ1-3
clone_size: once
d_call: .
cdr3_aa: CASSRQASIRNTIYF
cdr3_nt: TGTGCCAGTAGTAGACAGGCTTCAATACGAAACACCATATATTTT

v_call: TRBV30
j_call: TRBJ2-7
clone_size: once
d_call: .
cdr3_aa: CAWSGTSPYEQYF
cdr3_nt: TGTGCCTGGAGCGGTACCTCACCCTACGAGCAGTACTTC

v_call: TRBV28
j_call: TRBJ1-2
clone_size: .
d_call: TRBD1
cdr3_aa: CASSLARTGGLYGYTF
cdr3_nt: TGTGCCAGCAGTTTAGCCCGGACAGGGGGCCTCTATGGCTACACCTTC

v_call: TRBV7-9
j_call: TRBJ1-1
clone_size: few
d_call: .
cdr3_aa: CASSTRQENTEAFF
cdr3_nt: TGTGCCAGCAGCACACGCCAGGAGAACACTGAAGCTTTCTTT

v_call: TRBV6-1
j_call: TRBJ2-7
clone_size: .
d_call: TRBD1
cdr3_aa: CASRRTGNYEQYF
cdr3_nt: TGTGCCAGCCGCCGGACAGGGAACTACGAGCAGTACTTC